This T cell receptor (beta chain) emerged from a study of regulatory T cells in long-lasting Graves disease. On this clonotype: No antigen is known for it. An end of the junction differs from the germline gene, which may be a read error.

General study points: Graves' patients with persistent disease showed TCR diversity lower than patients newly diagnosed. Shared public clonotypes totalled 2,741 in persistent patients, compared with about 930 in new patients. TRBV28, TRBJ1-2 and TRBJ2-5 were favored in persistent disease.

Relying on iRepertoire HTBI primers and Arm-PCR of CDR3 regions, the team built TCR beta libraries. Original data processing: Overall, samples carried 60 to 65 TRBV and some 15 TRBJ segments. Using its own MiXCR run on the multiplex PCR reads, TCRdb lists one record per CDR3 protein. It is TCRdb's table, rather than the study itself, that gives the V and J calls and clone size. The table lists around 510,000 distinct CDR3 sequences, about a fifth of them singletons. The length of the CDR3 is 13 residues. CDR1 is SGHNT and CDR2 is YYREEE in the germline V gene (reference sequence). The time point denotes: persistent/refractory GD, antithyroid drugs over 5 years with positive TRAb. PBMCs provided the RNA from which the TCR library was made.

The chain combines TRBV5-4 with TRBJ2-5, with D uncertain. Sequenced material: peripheral blood mononuclear cells (PBMCs), taken when the disease was refractory, from a patient treated with antithyroid drugs. The source of this sequence is a female donor with Graves disease. CDR3 sequence (DNA): TGTGCCAGCCGCGGCCCCGAGGCGGAGACCCAGTGCTTC. It translates to CASRGPEAETQCF.